Shown below are 12 T cell receptor beta chains from a single sample sequenced in a study of blood T cells in healthy people across ages. Using a J-beta primer mix together with a sample-barcoded 5' primer, a second PCR was run for 7 to 11 cycles. Each CDR3 protein is one row after TCRdb ran MiXCR on the 5' RACE reads. Among approximately 1,100,000 distinct CDR3 sequences, 35% to 55% were seen once, and the ten largest hold approximately 17%. The sample was blood. The source of these receptors is a woman in her fifties or sixties in good health.

J is TRBJ2-5 and V is TRBV11-2; D is undetermined. Trimming left V 5 bases short and J 4 bases short, with 11 bases between. This CDR3 contains 13 residues. CDR1 and CDR2 (germline): SGHAT, FQNNGV. Here the CDR3 DNA reads TGTGCCAGCAGCCCCCGATTTAGAGAGACCCAGTACTTC. It encodes CASSPRFRETQYF.

This sequence joins TRBV7-6 and TRBJ2-5, with D tentatively TRBD2 (6 bases). CDR3 length: 16 residues. The V gene lost 4 bases and the J gene lost 2 bases, with 17 bases spanning the gap. From germline, CDR1 is SGHVS and CDR2 FNYEAQ. The CDR3 bases are TGTGCCAGCAGCTCGCGTCCGGGAGCAGGACAAGAGACCCAGTACTTC. This sequence encodes CASSSRPGAGQETQYF.

The J gene is TRBJ1-1, the V gene TRBV20-1; TRBD1 matches at 7 bases. Germline CDR1 is DFQATT and CDR2 is SNEGSKA (reference sequence). The CDR3 loop spans 13 amino acids. V lost 5 bases, J lost 4 bases, and 7 bases stayed unmatched. This CDR3 is CSAPTSGGTEAFF. CDR3 nucleotides: TGCAGTGCTCCAACCTCAGGGGGCACTGAAGCTTTCTTT.

The chain combines TRBV28 with TRBJ2-7; 9 bases align to TRBD2. V lost 3 bases, J lost 5 bases, and 17 bases stayed unmatched. CDR1 is MDHEN and CDR2 is SYDVKM in the germline V gene. This CDR3 comprises 18 residues. The CDR3 spells CASSFPRGVAGVKDEQYF. The CDR3 DNA follows: TGTGCCAGCAGTTTCCCACGGGGGGTAGCGGGAGTAAAAGACGAGCAGTACTTC.

This clonotype occurred many times. The chain carries TRBV29-1 and TRBJ2-7; D is undetermined. Trimming took 4 bases from V and 6 from J, leaving 7 bases between them. Germline CDR1 SQVTM, CDR2 ANQGSEA. The CDR3 spans 10 residues. CDR3 in amino acids: CSVGMAEQYF. The CDR3 region has the DNA TGCAGCGTTGGTATGGCCGAGCAGTACTTC.

The chain has TRBV7-2 and TRBJ1-2, with D unclear. CDR1 is SGHTA, CDR2 FQGNSA, per germline. The CDR3 spans 12 residues. V lost 3 bases and J 8 bases, leaving 10 bases between the germline ends. CDR3 in DNA: TGTGCCAGCAGCTTTCGTGTCCGGGGCTACACCTTC. It codes for CASSFRVRGYTF.

Details on this clonotype: A read error may account for a junction end that differs from germline. This chain links TRBV27 with TRBJ2-6, with D possibly being TRBD1 (6 bases). Germline loops: CDR1 MNHEY, CDR2 SMNVEV (reference sequence). CDR3 length: 18 residues. CDR3 region: CACSMTGPGPSGANVLTF. The CDR3, as DNA: TGTGCCTGCAGTATGACAGGTCCGGGTCCTTCTGGGGCCAACGTCCTGACTTTC.

The genes are TRBV7-2 and TRBJ2-1, with 8 bases fitting TRBD2. The CDR3 is 16 residues long. From germline, CDR1 is SGHTA and CDR2 FQGNSA. The J segment lost 4 bases and the V segment lost 5 bases, leaving 10 bases of the junction unmatched. The CDR3 loop is CASSVTLGTRYNEQFF. Here the CDR3 DNA reads TGTGCCAGCAGCGTAACGCTCGGGACTAGGTACAATGAGCAGTTCTTC.

In its sample, this clonotype was seen a few times. The rearrangement joins TRBV9 to TRBJ2-7, with a possible D match to TRBD2 (6 bases). Between the trimmed V and J ends, which lost 0 bases and 6 bases, there was a span of 13 bases. The CDR3 runs to 14 residues. Germline CDR1 reads SGDLS; CDR2 reads YYNGEE. CDR3 amino acids: CASSVGTTPGEQYF. The CDR3, as DNA: TGTGCCAGCAGCGTAGGGACTACGCCTGGCGAGCAGTACTTC.

This clonotype was observed a few times. This sequence joins TRBV14 and TRBJ2-5; D tentatively fits TRBD1 or TRBD2 (5 bases each). Germline values: CDR1 SGHDN, CDR2 FVKESK. The length of the CDR3 is 16 residues. Trimming took off 2 bases at V and 5 bases at J, with 18 bases between the two ends. CDR3 residues: CASSQSTGAWRETQYF. The CDR3 DNA follows: TGTGCCAGCAGCCAATCCACAGGTGCTTGGAGGGAGACCCAGTACTTC.

This clonotype was counted only a few times. This chain uses TRBV7-9 with TRBJ1-4; 8 nucleotides agree with TRBD1. CDR1 and CDR2 (germline): SEHNR, FQNEAQ (reference sequence). V trimming: 0 bases; J trimming: 0 bases; junction bases outside the gene matches: 3. CDR3 size: 17 residues. DNA of the CDR3: TGTGCCAGCAGCTTAGCGCGGGGACAGGCAACTAATGAAAAACTGTTTTTT. Amino acids: CASSLARGQATNEKLFF.

This clonotype has more than one count but fewer than ten. The gene calls are TRBV20-1 and TRBJ2-3; 8 bases fit TRBD2. J lost 6 bases, V lost 6 bases, and 8 bases had no gene match. The CDR3 totals 13 residues. Per the germline V gene, CDR1 is DFQATT and CDR2 is SNEGSKA (reference sequence). CDR3 DNA sequence: TGCAGTGCCCGGGGACTAGGTATGGATACGCAGTATTTT. Its translation: CSARGLGMDTQYF.